The present T cell receptor beta chain was sequenced within a study of PD-1 blockade in classical Hodgkin lymphoma. TCRdb keeps only in-frame clones here, not all; method: immunoSEQ multiplex PCR. Among about 85,000 clones listed, 92% were seen once. Relapse was seen in all patients after autologous stem cell transplantation, and brentuximab vedotin exposure was variable. The receptor was isolated from a human donor with classical Hodgkin lymphoma. The source material was peripheral blood mononuclear cells (PBMCs), sampled before the second cycle of nivolumab.

This chain's CDR3 is CASSSLAGNGVNEQFF. CDR3 coding DNA: TGTGCCAGCAGCTCATTAGCGGGAAACGGAGTAAATGAGCAGTTCTTC. The chain joins TRBV11-2 to TRBJ2-1, with TRBD2 identical over 8 bases. The CDR3 consists of 16 residues. V shed 4 bases and J 7 bases; nucleotides not matched to a gene: 12. CDR1 is SGHAT, CDR2 FQNNGV, per germline.